This T cell receptor (beta chain) was captured by sequencing in a study of Graves' ophthalmopathy and Graves' hyperthyroidism. CDR3 length: 12 residues. The J segment lost 7 bases and the V segment lost 7 bases, leaving 6 bases of the junction unmatched. Germline V gene data show CDR1 as SEHNR and CDR2 as FQNEAQ (reference sequence). Scientists amplified the TCR beta CDR3 regions from RNA transcripts. Second-round multiplex PCR followed a first-round RT-PCR using HTBI primers. TCRdb re-analysed the multiplex PCR reads in MiXCR, keeping a single row per CDR3 protein. Of over a million distinct CDR3 sequences listed, about 40% are singletons. The sample holds many counts of this clonotype. What it binds is unknown. General observations from the study: Prediction of ophthalmopathy progression reached about 71% sensitivity and 72% to 80% specificity.

The origin of this receptor is an adult man with Graves' hyperthyroidism. V gene TRBV7-9 combines with J gene TRBJ1-1; 7 positions agree with TRBD1. Sequenced input: peripheral blood or thyroid tissue (not recorded which). The CDR3 sequence is CASTTGDSEAFF. The CDR3 nucleotides read TGTGCCAGCACCACTGGGGACAGTGAAGCTTTCTTT.